This entry is about one TCR beta chain. This sample is part of a study of T cell responses to AZD1222 COVID-19 vaccine. From germline, CDR1 is MDHEN and CDR2 SYDVKM. This CDR3 spans 16 amino acids. V lost 3 bases to trimming and J lost 4 bases; unmatched junction nucleotides: 9. The method was immunoSEQ multiplex PCR; TCRdb's version includes in-frame clones alone and lacks a portion of them. The data contain about 160,000 clones, roughly 92% of them seen just once; the ten biggest clones take up over 1%. This chain joins TRBV28 and TRBJ1-2; 9 nucleotides agree with TRBD1. This material consisted of peripheral blood, taken on day 0 of AZD1222 vaccination. This receptor was identified in an adult in good health. For the CDR3, the DNA is TGTGCCAGCAGTTTGCCCAACAGGGGACAGGGCTATGGCTACACCTTC. The encoded protein is CASSLPNRGQGYGYTF.